Shown below are 22 T cell receptor beta chains from a single sample sequenced in a study of cytomegalovirus exposure and HLA in healthy donors listed by TCRdb under 2017. The library was produced with the immunoSEQ multiplex PCR assay. A mixture of 60 forward primers for TCR Vbeta segments and 13 reverse primers for TCR Jbeta segments was used in the multiplex PCR. TCRdb stores this immuneACCESS table with in-frame sequences only. Part of the clones is absent; in the studies checked, under half of the shortfall reflects unresolved V genes, and no reason is known for the rest. Recorded for this sample are approximately 290,000 clones; 75% to 90% of them occurred a single time. Jointly, the top ten make up about 0.3% of the sample. The sample was PBMCs. These receptors came from a girl aged 2 to 9 in good health and CMV-seronegative.

CDR3 DNA sequence: TGTGCCAGCAGTGACTCGATACTAGCGGGAGCCGAAATCAGCACAGATACGCAGTATTTT. Protein: CASSDSILAGAEISTDTQYF. The V call is TRBV6-4, the J call TRBJ2-3, with TRBD2 matching 11 bases. CDR3 length: 20 residues. Germline V gene sequence: CDR1 MRHNA, CDR2 SNTAGT. After removal of 0 bases from V and 0 bases from J, the junction contained 11 bases not matched to a gene.

This chain joins TRBV10-1 and TRBJ2-7; 8 bases match TRBD2. CDR3 length: 14 residues. CDR1 WNHNN and CDR2 SYGVQD come from the germline V gene (reference sequence). Unmatched junction bases numbered 8, after V lost 4 bases and J lost 6 bases. CDR3 loop: CASSAKRESPEQYF. The CDR3 DNA follows: TGCGCCAGCAGTGCCAAGCGGGAGTCTCCCGAGCAGTACTTC.

In its sample, this clone was seen a few times. This sequence joins TRBV10-1 and TRBJ2-7, with a weak D call TRBD2 (6 bases). Germline V CDR1 and CDR2: WNHNN, SYGVQD (reference sequence). The CDR3 has 15 amino acids. V gave up 3 bases and J gave up 2 bases, with 14 bases separating them. CDR3 in DNA: TGCGCCAGCAGTGACGGGAGCGGTGGGCCCTACGAGCAGTACTTC. It yields the protein CASSDGSGGPYEQYF.

This sequence joins TRBV5-4 and TRBJ2-1; perhaps TRBD2 as D (6 bases). Trimming cost V 6 bases and J 7 bases, with 17 bases left between them. Germline V gives CDR1 SGHNT, CDR2 YYREEE (reference sequence). The CDR3 is 14 residues long. The CDR3 here is CASIRRGKGNEQFF. CDR3 nucleotide sequence: TGTGCCAGCATCCGGCGGGGCAAGGGGAATGAGCAGTTCTTC.

A word on this clone: This same CDR3 is encoded by further DNA sequences in the sample. The chain carries TRBV19 and TRBJ1-1; 8 bases are a match to TRBD1. The CDR3 has 12 residues. Germline V gene sequence: CDR1 LNHDA, CDR2 SQIVND (reference sequence). With 5 bases clipped from V and 7 bases from J, the junction kept 3 bases outside the gene matches. The CDR3 DNA is TGTGCCAGTAGTGAGGGACAGGTTGAAGCTTTCTTT. It is translated as CASSEGQVEAFF.

This chain links TRBV28 with TRBJ1-2; D may be TRBD1 (5 bases). V lost 0 bases and J 5 bases, leaving 10 bases between the germline ends. The length of the CDR3 is 14 residues. Per germline, CDR1 MDHEN and CDR2 SYDVKM. The CDR3 DNA sequence: TGTGCCAGCAGTTTATGGGCAGGGAATTATGGCTACACCTTC. Encoded protein: CASSLWAGNYGYTF.

This clone came up once. V is TRBV9 and J is TRBJ1-2; TRBD1 aligns across 7 bases. CDR3 size: 14 residues. Germline assignment: CDR1 SGDLS and CDR2 YYNGEE. The J segment lost 6 bases and the V segment lost 5 bases, leaving 10 bases of the junction unmatched. CDR3 loop: CASSPNTGAHGYTF. The CDR3 bases are TGTGCCAGCAGTCCAAACACAGGGGCACATGGCTACACCTTC.

The chain carries TRBV5-1 and TRBJ2-2; 11 bases are shared with TRBD2. V shed 1 base and J 1 base; nucleotides not matched to a gene: 9. From germline, CDR1 is SGHRS and CDR2 YFSETQ. The CDR3 loop spans 19 amino acids. The CDR3, as DNA: TGCGCCAGCAGCTTGAGAGCTAGCGGGGGGCCCCTGAACACCGGGGAGCTGTTTTTT. Protein product: CASSLRASGGPLNTGELFF.

The J gene is TRBJ2-3, the V gene TRBV21-1; TRBD1, the table's D call, was not compared with the DNA. TRBV21-1 is a listed pseudogene. This CDR3 spans 16 amino acids. The CDR3 DNA follows: TGTGCCAGCAGCTCGTGTCCGGGACACCTCCCGGATACGCAGTATTTT. Amino acid sequence: CASSSCPGHLPDTQYF.

The chain uses TRBV2 and TRBJ2-7; the match to TRBD2 covers 9 bases. This CDR3 is built from 15 residues. J was trimmed by 6 bases and V by 3 bases; bases with no gene match: 9. Germline lookup yields CDR1 SNHLY and CDR2 FYNNEI. CDR3 nucleotides: TGTGCCAGCAGTGATTTCTCGCGGGGGGGCGGCGAGCAGTACTTC. Its protein is CASSDFSRGGGEQYF.

This rearrangement joins TRBV7-2 to TRBJ2-1; 7 positions agree with TRBD2. Germline V gene sequence: CDR1 SGHTA, CDR2 FQGNSA. J gave up 8 bases and V 8 bases, and 15 bases lay outside the gene matches. This CDR3 contains 15 residues. The CDR3 sequence is CASRSTSGLSDEQFF. The CDR3, as DNA: TGTGCCAGCCGATCAACCTCGGGACTATCCGATGAGCAGTTCTTC.

This chain uses TRBV5-4 with TRBJ2-7, with 9 bases fitting TRBD2. This CDR3 comprises 15 residues. Looked up from germline, CDR1 is SGHNT and CDR2 is YYREEE (reference sequence). J was trimmed by 4 bases and V by 4 bases; bases with no gene match: 9. The DNA for the CDR3 is TGTGCCAGCAGCACAGGCGGGGGGGAGCTATACGAGCAGTACTTC. It yields the protein CASSTGGGELYEQYF.

This clone showed up just a few times. V and J are TRBV7-2 and TRBJ2-7; TRBD2 matches at 11 bases. Germline CDR1 SGHTA, CDR2 FQGNSA. The ends lost 1 base at V and 2 bases at J; junction bases unmatched: 1. The CDR3 has 15 residues. CDR3 nucleotide sequence: TGTGCCAGCAGCTTAGGTAGCGGGAGGGCCTACGAGCAGTACTTC. Amino acids: CASSLGSGRAYEQYF. Based on the CDR3 plus reference TRBV7-2 and TRBJ2-7, the full variable domain is GAGVSQSPSNKVTEKGKDVELRCDPISGHTALYWYRQSLGQGLEFLIYFQGNSAPDKSGLPSDRFSAERTGGSVSTLTIQRTQQEDSAVYLCASSLGSGRAYEQYFGPGTRLTVT.

This clone has a handful of counts. This chain joins TRBV6-5 and TRBJ1-2, with D possibly TRBD1 on 5 matching bases. Germline CDR1 reads MNHEY; CDR2 reads SVGAGI. The V end lost 5 bases, the J end lost 9 bases, and 13 bases lay between the germline ends. The CDR3 sequence is 12 residues long. In DNA form, the CDR3 reads TGTGCCAGCAGTCCTACTCCAGGGAGCTACACCTTC. This encodes CASSPTPGSYTF.

V and J are TRBV11-3 and TRBJ2-2, with a weak D call TRBD1 (5 bases). The length of the CDR3 is 14 residues. V lost 3 bases, J lost 7 bases, and 12 bases lay in between. Per the germline V gene, CDR1 is SGHNT and CDR2 is YENEEA. The CDR3 sequence: CASSFHPGIGELFF. The CDR3 DNA sequence: TGTGCCAGCAGCTTTCACCCAGGGATCGGGGAGCTGTTTTTT.

This clone was seen once. This chain links TRBV27 with TRBJ2-5; the D gene is possibly TRBD2 (5 bases). From germline, CDR1 is MNHEY and CDR2 SMNVEV (reference sequence). The CDR3 is 15 amino acids. Trimming removed 7 bases from V and 1 base from J, with 16 bases in between. The CDR3, as DNA: TGTGCCAGCAAGGACTTTTATAACGGCCAAGAGACCCAGTACTTC. Residues: CASKDFYNGQETQYF.

The chain carries TRBV5-5 and TRBJ2-7, with 7 positions matching TRBD1. CDR3 length: 13 amino acids. V dropped 3 bases and J dropped 3; count of bases not matched to a gene: 3. The V gene's germline CDR1 is SGHKS and CDR2 YYEKEE (reference sequence). This chain's CDR3 is CASSSGQNYEQYF. CDR3 DNA: TGTGCCAGCAGCTCGGGACAGAACTACGAGCAGTACTTC.

The chain is built from TRBV27 and TRBJ2-1; 11 positions agree with TRBD2. After removal of 5 bases from V and 2 bases from J, the junction contained 11 bases not matched to a gene. The CDR3 runs 18 residues. The V gene's germline CDR1 is MNHEY and CDR2 SMNVEV (reference sequence). This CDR3 is CASSVGLAGIPPYNEQFF. The CDR3 nucleotides read TGTGCCAGCAGTGTCGGACTAGCGGGTATTCCCCCCTACAATGAGCAGTTCTTC.

The chain uses TRBV9 and TRBJ1-1; 7 bases are a match to TRBD1. This CDR3 is 15 amino acids long. Germline trimming cut 4 bases from V and 2 bases from J; bases unmatched to any gene: 8. Germline CDR1 reads SGDLS; CDR2 reads YYNGEE. The CDR3 protein is CASSLGGQTNTEAFF. In DNA, the CDR3 is TGTGCCAGCAGCCTTGGGGGACAGACTAACACTGAAGCTTTCTTT. The full variable domain, with the rest looked up from reference TRBV9 and TRBJ1-1, is DSGVTQTPKHLITATGQRVTLRCSPRSGDLSVYWYQQSLDQGLQFLIQYYNGEERAKGNILERFSAQQFPDLHSELNLSSLELGDSALYFCASSLGGQTNTEAFFGQGTRLTVV.

The genes are TRBV10-3 and TRBJ1-1, with 8 bases matching TRBD1. V was pared by 6 bases and J by 2 bases, with 5 bases of the junction left unmatched. CDR3 size: 14 residues. The germline CDR1 and CDR2 sequences are ENHRY and SYGVKD. CDR3 sequence reads: CAIRVGQGNTEAFF. In nucleotides, the CDR3 is TGTGCCATCAGGGTAGGACAGGGAAACACTGAAGCTTTCTTT.

This chain joins TRBV28 and TRBJ1-1; 7 bases fit TRBD1. After removal of 4 bases from V and 1 base from J, the junction contained 6 bases not matched to a gene. Germline V CDR1 and CDR2: MDHEN, SYDVKM. The CDR3 totals 15 residues. CDR3 amino acids: CASSSLDRANTEAFF. Written as DNA, the CDR3 is TGTGCCAGCAGTTCCCTCGACAGGGCGAACACTGAAGCTTTCTTT.

The chain employs TRBV12-5 and TRBJ1-4; D call uncertain. Germline V gene sequence: CDR1 LGHNT, CDR2 FRNRAP. This CDR3 is built from 10 residues. V lost 3 bases and J lost 16, with 9 bases in between. In DNA, the CDR3 is TGTGCTAGTGGTTTCGCGACAAAGTTTTTT. This gives the protein CASGFATKFF.